Each of the 27 T cell receptor beta chains below was sequenced from the same sample in a study of blood T cell repertoires in COVID-19. Assay used: immunoSEQ multiplex PCR; TCRdb lists only in-frame clones, some missing. In the table there are 100,000 to 150,000 clones, around 84% of which are singletons. Specimen: peripheral blood. The origin of the receptors is an elderly woman with acute or convalescent COVID-19.

The chain couples TRBV18 to TRBJ2-1; 10 bases are shared with TRBD1. Germline V gene lookup returns CDR1 KGHSH and CDR2 LQKENI. The CDR3 loop spans 18 amino acids. The trim removed 3 bases at V and 5 bases at J, leaving 13 bases unmatched. The CDR3 loop is CASSPGSYGDRGDNEQFF. The CDR3 bases are TGTGCCAGCTCACCCGGTAGCTACGGGGACAGGGGAGACAATGAGCAGTTCTTC.

The CDR3 coding sequence is TGTGCCAGCAGCTTAGCACAGGGTGGTGAAAAACTGTTTTTT. This encodes CASSLAQGGEKLFF. The chain uses TRBV7-9 and TRBJ1-4; possibly TRBD1 for D (6 bases). The CDR3 spans 14 residues. Germline V gives CDR1 SEHNR, CDR2 FQNEAQ (reference sequence). Trimming stripped 0 bases from V and 7 bases from J, with 9 bases between.

This chain uses TRBV3-1 (or the pseudogene TRBV3-2) with TRBJ1-2; 9 bases align to TRBD1. V trimming: 4 bases; J trimming: 7 bases; junction bases outside the gene matches: 7. The CDR3 loop spans 14 amino acids. Per the germline V gene, CDR1 is LGHDT and CDR2 is YNNKEL (reference sequence). CDR3 bases: TGTGCCAGCAGCCGGACCGGGACAGGGTTTGGCTACACCTTC. This sequence encodes CASSRTGTGFGYTF.

This clone was counted a few times. The chain is built from TRBV7-2 and TRBJ1-1; D possibly corresponds to TRBD1 (5 bases). CDR1 and CDR2 from the germline V gene are SGHTA and FQGNSA. Deletions cut 5 bases from V and 3 bases from J, with 13 bases between. The CDR3 spans 14 residues. CDR3 protein: CASSTQRGDTEAFF. CDR3 DNA: TGTGCCAGCAGCACACAACGGGGGGACACTGAAGCTTTCTTT.

J is TRBJ1-4 and V is TRBV19, with D possibly being TRBD1 (6 bases). Trimming removed 10 bases at V and 0 bases at J, with 15 bases between. Germline CDR1 and CDR2: LNHDA and SQIVND (reference sequence). CDR3 length equals 15 residues. The CDR3 DNA reads TGTGCCATACCTCGGGACAAAGCAACTAATGAAAAACTGTTTTTT. This sequence encodes CAIPRDKATNEKLFF.

This clone appeared a single time. This chain joins TRBV4-3 and TRBJ1-2; a possible D gene is TRBD1 (5 bases). The CDR3 is 15 residues long. The ends were cut back, 1 base at V and 2 bases at J, with 11 bases in the middle. Germline V gene sequence: CDR1 LGHNA, CDR2 YSLEER. CDR3 loop: CASSQGEDINYGYTF. The CDR3 coding sequence is TGCGCCAGCAGCCAAGGGGAGGACATAAACTATGGCTACACCTTC.

V and J are TRBV25-1 and TRBJ2-3, with D perhaps TRBD1 (6 bases). The ends were cut back, 4 bases at V and 9 bases at J, with 11 bases in the middle. CDR1 and CDR2 from the germline V gene are MGHDK and SYGVNS. The CDR3 runs 12 residues. The CDR3 protein is CASSGQASTQYF. For the CDR3, the DNA is TGTGCCAGCAGTGGACAGGCGAGCACGCAGTATTTT.

The chain uses TRBV6-5 and TRBJ1-1, with 8 bases identical to TRBD1. This CDR3 is built from 15 residues. J lost 1 base, V lost 7 bases, and 8 bases had no gene match. Per the germline V gene, CDR1 is MNHEY and CDR2 is SVGAGI. CDR3 bases: TGTGCCAGCAAACGGGGCAGGGGGCCGAACACTGAAGCTTTCTTT. Amino acids: CASKRGRGPNTEAFF.

The J gene is TRBJ1-1, the V gene TRBV25-1; 8 bases are a match to TRBD1. Trimming took 4 bases from V and 4 from J; bases not matched to a gene: 11. Germline lookup yields CDR1 MGHDK and CDR2 SYGVNS. The CDR3 sequence is 16 residues long. CDR3 sequence: CASSGRQGMGSTEAFF. The CDR3 DNA reads as TGTGCCAGCAGTGGCCGACAGGGGATGGGGAGCACTGAAGCTTTCTTT.

The chain has TRBV6-5 and TRBJ1-1; D not resolved. This CDR3 is built from 15 residues. V gave up 4 bases and J gave up 1 base, with 13 bases separating them. Germline lookup yields CDR1 MNHEY and CDR2 SVGAGI. The CDR3 bases are TGTGCCAGCAGTTCAGGAGGACGGGCGAACACTGAAGCTTTCTTT. Amino acid sequence: CASSSGGRANTEAFF.

The V call is TRBV19, the J call TRBJ2-1; TRBD1 matches at 11 bases. The germline V gene has CDR1 LNHDA and CDR2 SQIVND (reference sequence). This CDR3 contains 16 residues. J gave up 9 bases and V 6 bases, and 13 bases lay outside the gene matches. The CDR3 coding sequence is TGTGCCAGTAGGCCACCCGGGACAGGGGGGATGAGTGAGCAGTTCTTC. Its protein product is CASRPPGTGGMSEQFF. Complete variable domain (other parts from reference TRBV19 and TRBJ2-1): DGGITQSPKYLFRKEGQNVTLSCEQNLNHDAMYWYRQDPGQGLRLIYYSQIVNDFQKGDIAEGYSVSREKKESFPLTVTSAQKNPTAFYLCASRPPGTGGMSEQFFGPGTRLTVL.

The chain couples TRBV19 to TRBJ2-5, with TRBD2 as a possible D gene (5 bases). Trimming left V 3 bases short and J 5 bases short, with 10 bases between. This CDR3 has 13 amino acids. The germline V gene has CDR1 LNHDA and CDR2 SQIVND (reference sequence). The CDR3 region is CASSMLSVETQYF. CDR3 in DNA: TGTGCCAGTAGTATGCTTAGCGTGGAGACCCAGTACTTC.

V is TRBV6-2 or TRBV6-3 and J is TRBJ1-2; no definite D call. Germline V gene data show CDR1 as MNHEY and CDR2 as SVGEGT. This CDR3 is built from 11 residues. The ends were cut back, 4 bases at V and 8 bases at J, with 8 bases in the middle. The CDR3 loop is CASSSWAGYTF. As DNA, the CDR3 is TGTGCCAGCAGTTCTTGGGCGGGCTACACCTTC.

The table lists this clone with a count of one. The gene calls are TRBV5-1 and TRBJ1-3; 9 bases map to TRBD1. The CDR3 runs 16 residues. Germline V gene lookup returns CDR1 SGHRS and CDR2 YFSETQ. After removal of 5 bases from V and 0 bases from J, the junction contained 6 bases not matched to a gene. The CDR3 DNA reads TGCGCCAGCAGACGGACAGGGGCTAACTCTGGAAACACCATATATTTT. Amino acids: CASRRTGANSGNTIYF.

This rearrangement joins TRBV15 to TRBJ1-4; 8 bases match TRBD1. Germline V gene sequence: CDR1 LNHNV, CDR2 YYDKDF (reference sequence). This CDR3 is 15 amino acids long. The V segment lost 6 bases and the J segment 3 bases; nucleotides outside the gene matches: 6. The CDR3: CATRLGQGANEKLFF. Here the CDR3 DNA reads TGTGCCACCAGACTTGGACAGGGTGCTAATGAAAAACTGTTTTTT.

V usage is TRBV7-2 and J usage is TRBJ2-5; 7 bases fit TRBD1. CDR1 SGHTA and CDR2 FQGNSA come from the germline V gene. Trimming cost V 2 bases and J 5 bases; bases outside gene matches: 5. The CDR3 is 14 residues long. For the CDR3, the DNA is TGTGCCAGCAGCTTAAGACAGGGTTGGGAGACCCAGTACTTC. As protein: CASSLRQGWETQYF. Full variable domain (remainder filled in from reference TRBV7-2 and TRBJ2-5): GAGVSQSPSNKVTEKGKDVELRCDPISGHTALYWYRQSLGQGLEFLIYFQGNSAPDKSGLPSDRFSAERTGGSVSTLTIQRTQQEDSAVYLCASSLRQGWETQYFGPGTRLLVL.

CDR3 loop: CASSLEAGRTDTQYF. The CDR3 DNA follows: TGTGCCAGCAGCTTAGAGGCGGGCCGCACAGATACGCAGTATTTT. The chain combines TRBV7-2 with TRBJ2-3; weak D call: TRBD2 (5 bases). The CDR3 consists of 15 residues. The V gene lost 1 base and the J gene lost 1 base, with 9 bases spanning the gap. The V gene's germline CDR1 is SGHTA and CDR2 FQGNSA.

This clone occurred a few times. The chain is built from TRBV13 and TRBJ2-6; D is perhaps TRBD2 (6 bases). The germline V gene encodes CDR1 PRHDT and CDR2 FYEKMQ (reference sequence). CDR3 length: 15 residues. The V gene lost 6 bases and the J gene lost 6 bases, with 15 bases spanning the gap. CDR3 nucleotide sequence: TGTGCCAGCAGTCATGGAGGGAGCTCGGCCAACGTCCTGACTTTC. It yields the protein CASSHGGSSANVLTF.

V and J are TRBV5-8 and TRBJ1-1; D gene unclear. The ends were cut back, 6 bases at V and 1 base at J, with 13 bases in the middle. CDR3 length: 14 amino acids. CDR1 is SGHTS, CDR2 YDEGEE, per germline. CDR3 protein: CASTLLIRNTEAFF. As DNA, the CDR3 is TGTGCCAGCACCCTTTTGATCAGGAACACTGAAGCTTTCTTT.

The chain joins TRBV2 to TRBJ2-5; 12 bases align to TRBD2. Germline V gene data show CDR1 as SNHLY and CDR2 as FYNNEI. J lost 5 bases, V lost 6 bases, and 10 bases had no gene match. This CDR3 contains 16 residues. The CDR3 spells CASRRASGGAGETQYF. CDR3 DNA sequence: TGTGCCAGCAGGCGGGCTAGCGGGGGGGCTGGGGAGACCCAGTACTTC.

This clone was counted a single time. The chain combines TRBV11-2 with TRBJ2-5; TRBD2 might be the D (6 bases). Trimming left V 2 bases short and J 5 bases short, with 15 bases between. The germline V gene has CDR1 SGHAT and CDR2 FQNNGV. The CDR3 is 15 amino acids. CDR3 in DNA: TGTGCCAGCAGCTTACGTGGGTCGGGAGTGGAGACCCAGTACTTC. It translates to CASSLRGSGVETQYF. Looking up the rest from reference TRBV11-2 and TRBJ2-5 gives the full variable domain: EAGVAQSPRYKIIEKRQSVAFWCNPISGHATLYWYQQILGQGPKLLIQFQNNGVVDDSQLPKDRFSAERLKGVDSTLKIQPAKLEDSAVYLCASSLRGSGVETQYFGPGTRLLVL.

The chain uses TRBV3-1 (or the pseudogene TRBV3-2) and TRBJ2-1, with D perhaps TRBD2 (6 bases). Germline CDR1 reads LGHDT; CDR2 reads YNNKEL (reference sequence). The V gene lost 0 bases and the J gene lost 3 bases, with 15 bases spanning the gap. CDR3 length: 17 residues. Here the CDR3 DNA reads TGTGCCAGCAGCCAAGATTCGGGCGGGGTGCTCTACAATGAGCAGTTCTTC. Translation gives CASSQDSGGVLYNEQFF.

The chain links TRBV5-1 to TRBJ2-7; TRBD1 matches at 8 bases. The germline gives CDR1 SGHRS, CDR2 YFSETQ. The V segment lost 2 bases and the J segment 1 base; nucleotides outside the gene matches: 2. The CDR3 loop spans 14 amino acids. CDR3 nucleotide sequence: TGCGCCAGCAGCTTCGGACAGGGATCCTACGAGCAGTACTTC. Its protein is CASSFGQGSYEQYF.

The chain joins TRBV4-3 to TRBJ2-3, with 10 bases matching TRBD2. Germline loops: CDR1 LGHNA, CDR2 YSLEER. Trimming took 3 bases from V and 4 from J; bases not matched to a gene: 4. The CDR3 loop spans 15 amino acids. The CDR3 spells CASSQGTSVADTQYF. DNA for the CDR3: TGCGCCAGCAGCCAGGGGACTAGCGTTGCAGATACGCAGTATTTT.

This chain links TRBV5-1 with TRBJ2-3, with D possibly matching TRBD1 (6 bases). This CDR3 contains 14 residues. Germline CDR1 and CDR2: SGHRS and YFSETQ. V was shortened by 5 bases and J by 0 bases, with 10 bases between the two germline ends. The CDR3 sequence: CASRQGVSTDTQYF. The DNA for the CDR3 is TGCGCCAGCAGACAGGGCGTGAGCACAGATACGCAGTATTTT.

The chain links TRBV14 to TRBJ1-4; a weak D match, TRBD1 (5 bases). This CDR3 comprises 15 residues. Germline assignment: CDR1 SGHDN and CDR2 FVKESK. Trimming took off 4 bases at V and 5 bases at J, with 14 bases between the two ends. CDR3 nucleotides: TGTGCCAGCAGCCGAGGCGGGACGTCGAATGAAAAACTGTTTTTT. It translates to CASSRGGTSNEKLFF.

The rearrangement joins TRBV5-1 to TRBJ2-5; 11 bases are shared with TRBD2. From germline, CDR1 is SGHRS and CDR2 YFSETQ. The CDR3 sequence is 14 residues long. With V trimmed by 4 bases and J by 11 bases, 10 bases remained unmatched. CDR3 amino acids: CASSPLNLAGGQYF. The CDR3 coding sequence is TGCGCCAGCAGCCCGTTAAATCTAGCGGGAGGTCAGTACTTC.